The 7 T cell receptor beta chains presented below share a single source sample, sequenced in a study of memory CD4+ T cells and cytomegalovirus serostatus. Repertoires were generated with immunoSEQ multiplex PCR, while TCRdb's copy carries only in-frame clones and drops some. The sample yields approximately 42,000 clones, around three quarters seen once. The sort gate was single viable CD3+CD4+CD8-CD45RO+ cells for memory CD4+ T cells. The sequenced sample was memory CD4+ T cells from blood. Receptors originate from an adult in good health and CMV-seronegative.

The V call is TRBV30, the J call TRBJ1-4, with D possibly being TRBD1 (6 bases). The CDR3 extends over 13 amino acids. The germline gives CDR1 GTSNPN, CDR2 SVGIG (reference sequence). V was pared by 4 bases and J by 8 bases, with 14 bases between. The CDR3 reads CAWNQGRDEKLFF. CDR3 DNA: TGTGCCTGGAACCAGGGGCGTGACGAAAAACTGTTTTTT. The variable domain in full, completed from reference TRBV30 and TRBJ1-4, reads SQTIHQWPATLVQPVGSPLSLECTVEGTSNPNLYWYRQAAGRGLQLLFYSVGIGQISSEVPQNLSASRPQDRQFILSSKKLLLSDSGFYLCAWNQGRDEKLFFGSGTQLSVL.

This sequence joins TRBV28 and TRBJ2-7; 9 bases agree with TRBD1. CDR3 size: 15 residues. Germline lookup yields CDR1 MDHEN and CDR2 SYDVKM. V dropped 5 bases and J dropped 0; count of bases not matched to a gene: 5. The CDR3 sequence: CASSQPGQGSYEQYF. The CDR3 DNA reads as TGTGCCAGCAGTCAACCGGGACAGGGCTCCTACGAGCAGTACTTC. The full variable domain, its missing parts supplied by reference TRBV28 and TRBJ2-7, is DVKVTQSSRYLVKRTGEKVFLECVQDMDHENMFWYRQDPGLGLRLIYFSYDVKMKEKGDIPEGYSVSREKKERFSLILESASTNQTSMYLCASSQPGQGSYEQYFGPGTRLTVT.

The V and J genes are TRBV6-1 and TRBJ1-5; D remains unclear. Germline V CDR1 and CDR2: MNHNS, SASEGT. Trimming pared 6 bases from V and 4 bases from J, leaving 7 bases between. The CDR3 is 12 amino acids. Written as DNA, the CDR3 is TGTGCCAGCAGGGGGAATAATCAGCCCCAGCATTTT. Translated: CASRGNNQPQHF.

The chain carries TRBV5-1 and TRBJ2-7; 7 nucleotides agree with TRBD2. Germline lookup yields CDR1 SGHRS and CDR2 YFSETQ. CDR3 size: 15 residues. The J segment lost 0 bases and the V segment lost 4 bases, leaving 7 bases of the junction unmatched. Here the CDR3 DNA reads TGCGCCAGCAGCCCTAGCGGCGGGACCTCCTACGAGCAGTACTTC. As protein: CASSPSGGTSYEQYF.

CDR3 sequence reads: CASSPGLAGNEQFF. The CDR3, as DNA: TGTGCCAGCTCACCAGGACTAGCGGGAAATGAGCAGTTCTTC. The chain carries TRBV18 and TRBJ2-1, with 12 bases aligning to TRBD2. V gave up 2 bases and J gave up 7 bases; unmatched junction bases: 0. Germline lookup yields CDR1 KGHSH and CDR2 LQKENI. The CDR3 length is 14 residues.

The chain carries TRBV15 and TRBJ1-5, with unresolved D. Germline V gene lookup returns CDR1 LNHNV and CDR2 YYDKDF (reference sequence). The CDR3 is made up of 13 amino acids. Trimming left V 0 bases short and J 6 bases short, with 6 bases between. The CDR3 loop is CATSRDFVQPQHF. The CDR3 DNA reads TGTGCCACCAGCAGAGATTTCGTTCAGCCCCAGCATTTT.

The chain has TRBV30 and TRBJ1-1; 10 positions match TRBD1. The V and J ends lost 2 bases and 3 bases, in that order; junction bases with no gene match: 6. The CDR3 length is 15 residues. Per the germline V gene, CDR1 is GTSNPN and CDR2 is SVGIG (reference sequence). Written as DNA, the CDR3 is TGTGCCTGGAGTAAGGCCGGGACAGGGGACACTGAAGCTTTCTTT. It is translated as CAWSKAGTGDTEAFF.